The 11 T cell receptor beta chains below come from one sample, sequenced in a study of T cell changes during pregnancy in multiple sclerosis. Assay: immunoSEQ multiplex PCR; the TCRdb copy retains only in-frame clones and omits some. The table includes 40,000 to 55,000 clones, around 90% detected once. The material sequenced was CD4+ T cells from peripheral blood mononuclear cells, taken in the first trimester of pregnancy. Source of these receptors: a female donor with multiple sclerosis, enrolled in a pregnancy study.

The V call is TRBV19, the J call TRBJ1-2, with D uncertain. This CDR3 region has 11 residues. The ends were cut back, 8 bases at V and 10 bases at J, with 14 bases in the middle. Germline lookup yields CDR1 LNHDA and CDR2 SQIVND (reference sequence). CDR3 region: CASLSGMDYTF. CDR3 in DNA: TGTGCCAGTCTTTCGGGGATGGACTACACCTTC.

V and J are TRBV6-6 and TRBJ1-2, with D unresolved. V was cut by 0 bases and J by 8 bases, with 13 bases left in between. Looked up from germline, CDR1 is MNHNY and CDR2 is SVGAGI (reference sequence). The CDR3 sequence is 14 residues long. In nucleotides, the CDR3 is TGTGCCAGCAGTTACTCGACGGGGAACGGGGGCTACACCTTC. Amino acid sequence: CASSYSTGNGGYTF.

V gene TRBV29-1 combines with J gene TRBJ2-7; D ambiguous. The CDR3 runs 13 residues. CDR1 SQVTM and CDR2 ANQGSEA come from the germline V gene. The V and J ends lost 4 bases and 7 bases respectively, with 17 bases between them. This CDR3 is CSVVVPPLREQYF. Here the CDR3 DNA reads TGCAGCGTTGTGGTCCCCCCTTTGAGGGAGCAGTACTTC.

The chain has TRBV4-2 and TRBJ2-1; 7 bases match TRBD2. CDR1 LGHNA and CDR2 YNFKEQ come from the germline V gene. This CDR3 has 16 amino acids. V lost 3 bases to trimming and J lost 0 bases; unmatched junction nucleotides: 5. Written as DNA, the CDR3 is TGTGCCAGCAGCCAGTCCTTAGCGGGCTCCTACAATGAGCAGTTCTTC. Amino acid sequence: CASSQSLAGSYNEQFF.

The genes are TRBV28 and TRBJ2-7; D ambiguous. Between the trimmed V and J ends, which lost 3 bases and 2 bases, there was a span of 5 bases. CDR1 and CDR2 (germline): MDHEN, SYDVKM. This CDR3 comprises 12 residues. The CDR3 nucleotides are TGTGCCAGCAGTTTCCAGACCTACGAGCAGTACTTC. Amino acid sequence: CASSFQTYEQYF.

This chain joins TRBV5-5 and TRBJ2-1; 8 nucleotides align to TRBD1. From germline, CDR1 is SGHKS and CDR2 YYEKEE (reference sequence). This CDR3 contains 16 residues. V dropped 0 bases and J dropped 2; count of bases not matched to a gene: 4. The CDR3 loop reads CASSLGQGSTYNEQFF. In DNA, the CDR3 is TGTGCCAGCAGCTTGGGACAGGGGAGCACCTACAATGAGCAGTTCTTC.

The chain links TRBV11-2 to TRBJ1-5; D ambiguous. Germline V lookup: CDR1 SGHAT, CDR2 FQNNGV. Trimming took 5 bases from V and 3 from J, leaving 8 bases between them. The length of the CDR3 is 13 residues. CDR3 amino acids: CASSDRDNQPQHF. The CDR3 DNA reads TGTGCCAGCAGCGATCGGGACAATCAGCCCCAGCATTTT.

The chain links TRBV5-4 to TRBJ2-3; 11 bases are shared with TRBD1. The germline CDR1 and CDR2 sequences are SGHNT and YYREEE (reference sequence). The CDR3 covers 16 residues. With 3 bases clipped from V and 2 bases from J, the junction kept 5 bases outside the gene matches. In DNA form, the CDR3 reads TGTGCCAGCAGCTCGGGGGACAGGGGGATCACAGATACGCAGTATTTT. Translation: CASSSGDRGITDTQYF.

V gene TRBV5-8 combines with J gene TRBJ2-5; TRBD2 agrees at 7 bases. V shed 4 bases and J 1 base; nucleotides not matched to a gene: 7. CDR3 length: 15 residues. CDR1 and CDR2 (germline): SGHTS, YDEGEE. In DNA, the CDR3 is TGTGCCAGCAGCGGCTTAGCGGGTCGCCAAGAGACCCAGTACTTC. Its translation is CASSGLAGRQETQYF.

The V gene is TRBV28, the J gene TRBJ2-2; 7 nucleotides agree with TRBD2. This CDR3 is built from 16 residues. Germline CDR1 reads MDHEN; CDR2 reads SYDVKM. V gave up 10 bases and J gave up 1 base; unmatched junction bases: 12. The CDR3 protein is CAIDAKRGLNTGELFF. The CDR3 DNA is TGTGCCATCGATGCCAAGCGGGGTCTGAACACCGGGGAGCTGTTTTTT.

The chain has TRBV7-9 and TRBJ2-1; 11 nucleotides line up with TRBD1. This CDR3 region has 15 residues. V was pared by 5 bases and J by 6 bases, with 6 bases of the junction left unmatched. From germline, CDR1 is SEHNR and CDR2 FQNEAQ (reference sequence). The CDR3 DNA reads TGTGCCAGCAGCATCGACGGGACAGGGGGCAATGAGCAGTTCTTC. Protein product: CASSIDGTGGNEQFF.